The 20 T cell receptor beta chains below were found in one sample sequenced in a study of early T cells in non-severe SARS-CoV-2 infection. TCRdb redid the calling of the 5' RACE reads with MiXCR, one entry per CDR3 protein. This sample yields fewer than 50,000 distinct CDR3 sequences, of which less than 15% are seen a single time; about 16% belongs to the top ten. What was sequenced was whole blood. The receptors here all came from an adult who was a healthcare worker with PCR-confirmed SARS-CoV-2 infection or an uninfected control (not recorded which).

This clonotype was observed at least ten times. The chain employs TRBV21-1 and TRBJ2-3; the listed D gene, TRBD1, was not tested against the DNA. TRBV21-1 is an annotated pseudogene. This CDR3 has 19 residues. The CDR3 region is CASSKLASGGTESTDTQYF. The CDR3 DNA reads as TGTGCCAGCAGCAAACTGGCCTCAGGAGGGACAGAGAGCACAGATACGCAGTATTTT.

This clonotype was found many times. This chain joins TRBV20-1 and TRBJ2-1; D remains ambiguous. CDR1 is DFQATT and CDR2 is SNEGSKA in the germline V gene (reference sequence). Trimming took 6 bases from V and 2 from J, leaving 23 bases between them. This CDR3 comprises 17 residues. The CDR3 DNA reads as TGCAGTGCCACGGGCGGTTCGGGCACGAACCCCTACAATGAGCAGTTCTTC. Protein sequence: CSATGGSGTNPYNEQFF.

This clonotype was counted ten times or more. The chain carries TRBV5-4 and TRBJ2-3; D could derive from TRBD1 or TRBD2 (6 bases each). Trimming cost V 7 bases and J 1 base, with 10 bases left between them. Germline CDR1 is SGHNT and CDR2 is YYREEE (reference sequence). This CDR3 comprises 13 residues. In DNA, the CDR3 is TGTGCCAGCGGGGGGCCCCGCACAGATACGCAGTATTTT. Translating gives CASGGPRTDTQYF.

This clonotype has a handful of counts. The J gene is TRBJ1-4, the V gene TRBV4-2; D possibly corresponds to TRBD1 (5 bases). V lost 0 bases, J lost 8 bases, and 13 bases lay in between. CDR1 LGHNA and CDR2 YNFKEQ come from the germline V gene. The CDR3 loop spans 15 amino acids. CDR3 loop: CASSQDYGAEEKLFF. The CDR3 DNA reads as TGTGCCAGCAGCCAAGATTATGGGGCAGAGGAAAAACTGTTTTTT.

The chain combines TRBV6-5 with TRBJ2-1; D gene uncertain. This CDR3 region has 16 residues. Trimming stripped 8 bases from V and 1 base from J, with 18 bases between. Germline CDR1 is MNHEY and CDR2 is SVGAGI. The CDR3 reads CASSGPTAVSYNEQFF. The CDR3 DNA is TGTGCCAGCTCGGGCCCTACAGCAGTATCCTACAATGAGCAGTTCTTC.

The chain has TRBV20-1 and TRBJ2-1, with D perhaps assigned TRBD1 or TRBD2 (6 bases each). V was cut by 3 bases and J by 5 bases, with 14 bases left in between. CDR3 length: 14 amino acids. Germline V gene data show CDR1 as DFQATT and CDR2 as SNEGSKA (reference sequence). CDR3 coding DNA: TGCAGTGCTAGTGGAGGGGGGCACCACAATGAGCAGTTCTTC. Translation gives CSASGGGHHNEQFF.

This clonotype occurred a few times. The chain links TRBV2 to TRBJ2-3; D call uncertain. The CDR3 is made up of 12 amino acids. The germline V gene encodes CDR1 SNHLY and CDR2 FYNNEI. V dropped 6 bases and J dropped 7 bases, with 11 bases sitting between them. In DNA, the CDR3 is TGTGCCAGCAGGGGATTTCATAATACGCAGTATTTT. As protein: CASRGFHNTQYF.

This clonotype was counted a few times. V gene TRBV19 combines with J gene TRBJ2-1; D assignment may be TRBD1 or TRBD2 (5 bases each). Trimming removed 9 bases at V and 8 bases at J, with 17 bases between. The germline gives CDR1 LNHDA, CDR2 SQIVND (reference sequence). CDR3 length: 13 residues. CDR3: CASQDGAVDEQFF. CDR3 coding DNA: TGTGCCAGCCAGGACGGGGCGGTCGATGAGCAGTTCTTC. The entire variable domain, with the rest obtained from reference TRBV19 and TRBJ2-1, is as follows: DGGITQSPKYLFRKEGQNVTLSCEQNLNHDAMYWYRQDPGQGLRLIYYSQIVNDFQKGDIAEGYSVSREKKESFPLTVTSAQKNPTAFYLCASQDGAVDEQFFGPGTRLTVL.

This rearrangement joins TRBV7-9 to TRBJ2-5; D is possibly TRBD1 or TRBD2 (5 bases each). The CDR3 is 15 residues long. V lost 0 bases and J 5 bases, leaving 13 bases between the germline ends. CDR1 and CDR2 (germline): SEHNR, FQNEAQ (reference sequence). CDR3 coding DNA: TGTGCCAGCAGCTTAGCGCCATCGGGGACCGAGACCCAGTACTTC. This codes for CASSLAPSGTETQYF.

As for this clonotype: The germline gene is not matched at one end of the junction; a read error may be the cause. The chain employs TRBV15 and TRBJ2-1; no reliable D call. Germline-derived CDR1 and CDR2 are LNHNV and YYDKDF (reference sequence). This CDR3 is built from 12 residues. CDR3 residues: CATSREANDQFF. CDR3 nucleotides: TGTGCCACCAGCAGAGAGGCCAATGACCAGTTCTTC.

This clonotype was seen a few times. The V and J genes are TRBV7-2 and TRBJ2-4; D is possibly TRBD2 (6 bases). V gave up 5 bases and J gave up 4 bases, with 12 bases separating them. CDR1 SGHTA and CDR2 FQGNSA come from the germline V gene. This CDR3 comprises 14 residues. In DNA form, the CDR3 reads TGTGCCAGCAGCCGTCCGGGAGATAAAAACATTCAGTACTTC. Protein product: CASSRPGDKNIQYF.

Many counts were recorded for this clonotype. This chain connects TRBV7-9 to TRBJ2-5, with 10 nucleotides matching TRBD2. Looked up from germline, CDR1 is SEHNR and CDR2 is FQNEAQ (reference sequence). Losses at the gene ends were 5 bases for V and 5 bases for J; bases not matched to a gene: 8. CDR3 size: 15 residues. Written as DNA, the CDR3 is TGTGCCAGCAGCGCCGGAGCGGGGGGGCCTGAGACCCAGTACTTC. Encoded protein: CASSAGAGGPETQYF. The full variable domain, with the rest looked up from reference TRBV7-9 and TRBJ2-5, is DTGVSQNPRHKITKRGQNVTFRCDPISEHNRLYWYRQTLGQGPEFLTYFQNEAQLEKSRLLSDRFSAERPKGSFSTLEIQRTEQGDSAMYLCASSAGAGGPETQYFGPGTRLLVL.

The gene calls are TRBV7-6 and TRBJ1-1; D is undetermined. This CDR3 spans 15 amino acids. Per the germline V gene, CDR1 is SGHVS and CDR2 is FNYEAQ. Between the trimmed V and J ends, which lost 1 base and 4 bases, there was a span of 13 bases. The CDR3 region is CASSLGSRVATEAFF. The CDR3 coding sequence is TGTGCCAGCAGCTTAGGTTCAAGGGTAGCCACTGAAGCTTTCTTT.

The rearrangement uses TRBV11-2 and TRBJ2-7; no reliable D call. This CDR3 is 11 amino acids long. CDR1 is SGHAT, CDR2 FQNNGV, per germline. The V end lost 5 bases, the J end lost 9 bases, and 11 bases lay between the germline ends. The CDR3 coding sequence is TGTGCCAGCAGCCCGGGTGGGGTGCAGTACTTC. Encoded protein: CASSPGGVQYF. Full variable domain (rest looked up from reference TRBV11-2 and TRBJ2-7): EAGVAQSPRYKIIEKRQSVAFWCNPISGHATLYWYQQILGQGPKLLIQFQNNGVVDDSQLPKDRFSAERLKGVDSTLKIQPAKLEDSAVYLCASSPGGVQYFGPGTRLTVT.

This clonotype was seen a handful of times. The V call is TRBV6-2 or TRBV6-3, the J call TRBJ2-5; possibly TRBD2 for D (6 bases). Looked up from germline, CDR1 is MNHEY and CDR2 is SVGEGT. CDR3 length: 16 amino acids. V was shortened by 7 bases and J by 4 bases, with 22 bases between the two germline ends. The CDR3 coding sequence is TGTGCCAGCACCATTATTTGGTCGGGAGTGCGAGAGACCCAGTACTTC. Encoded protein: CASTIIWSGVRETQYF.

This clonotype was found many times. The genes are TRBV10-3 and TRBJ2-3; D gene ambiguous. The CDR3 extends over 13 amino acids. Germline CDR1 and CDR2: ENHRY and SYGVKD. Trimming cost V 3 bases and J 7 bases, with 11 bases left between them. The CDR3 loop reads CAISDGPPNTQYF. CDR3 sequence (DNA): TGTGCCATCAGTGATGGACCCCCGAATACGCAGTATTTT.

This clonotype was seen repeatedly, ten times or more. The chain combines TRBV5-6 with TRBJ2-7, with a weak D call TRBD1 (6 bases). V was trimmed by 4 bases and J by 6 bases, leaving 20 bases between them. This CDR3 contains 15 residues. The germline CDR1 and CDR2 sequences are SGHDT and YYEEEE. CDR3 sequence reads: CASSTRQDKTGEQYF. The DNA of the CDR3 is TGTGCCAGCAGCACCCGACAGGATAAGACGGGCGAGCAGTACTTC.

The chain couples TRBV4-3 to TRBJ1-2, with no clear D. V gave up 0 bases and J gave up 9 bases, with 11 bases separating them. This CDR3 has 13 residues. Germline CDR1 LGHNA, CDR2 YSLEER. The CDR3 DNA reads as TGCGCCAGCAGCCAAGAAAGAATCTCCAGCTACACCTTC. This gives the protein CASSQERISSYTF.

This clonotype was seen at least ten times. The chain employs TRBV7-2 and TRBJ1-1, with D tentatively TRBD1 (6 bases). Between the trimmed V and J ends, which lost 1 base and 4 bases, there was a span of 10 bases. This CDR3 has 14 amino acids. Germline CDR1 is SGHTA and CDR2 is FQGNSA. The CDR3 is CASSLDMGATEAFF. Here the CDR3 DNA reads TGTGCCAGCAGCTTAGACATGGGGGCCACTGAAGCTTTCTTT. Full variable domain (rest looked up from reference TRBV7-2 and TRBJ1-1): GAGVSQSPSNKVTEKGKDVELRCDPISGHTALYWYRQSLGQGLEFLIYFQGNSAPDKSGLPSDRFSAERTGGSVSTLTIQRTQQEDSAVYLCASSLDMGATEAFFGQGTRLTVV.

The chain recombines TRBV11-2 with TRBJ2-1; TRBD2 agrees at 9 bases. With 3 bases clipped from V and 10 bases from J, the junction kept 7 bases outside the gene matches. The CDR3 runs to 14 residues. Germline V lookup: CDR1 SGHAT, CDR2 FQNNGV. CDR3 region: CASSLAGGPAEQFF. The DNA for the CDR3 is TGTGCCAGCAGCTTGGCGGGAGGGCCCGCAGAGCAGTTCTTC.